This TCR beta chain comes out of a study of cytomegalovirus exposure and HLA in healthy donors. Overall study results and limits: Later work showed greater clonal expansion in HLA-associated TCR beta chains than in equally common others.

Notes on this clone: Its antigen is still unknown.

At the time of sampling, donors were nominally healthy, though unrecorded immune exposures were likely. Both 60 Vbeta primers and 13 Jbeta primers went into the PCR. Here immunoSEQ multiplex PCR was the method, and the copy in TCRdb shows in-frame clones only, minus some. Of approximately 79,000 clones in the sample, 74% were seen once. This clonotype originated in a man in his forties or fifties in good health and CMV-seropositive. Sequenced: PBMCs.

The CDR3 nucleotides read TGTGCCAGCAGCCAAGGGGGTACCGGGGAGCTGTTTTTT. It translates to CASSQGGTGELFF. The chain employs TRBV11-1 and TRBJ2-2, with D possibly being TRBD1 (6 bases). Trimming stripped 5 bases from V and 5 bases from J, with 9 bases between. Germline V gene sequence: CDR1 SGHAT, CDR2 FQDESV (reference sequence). The CDR3 covers 13 residues.